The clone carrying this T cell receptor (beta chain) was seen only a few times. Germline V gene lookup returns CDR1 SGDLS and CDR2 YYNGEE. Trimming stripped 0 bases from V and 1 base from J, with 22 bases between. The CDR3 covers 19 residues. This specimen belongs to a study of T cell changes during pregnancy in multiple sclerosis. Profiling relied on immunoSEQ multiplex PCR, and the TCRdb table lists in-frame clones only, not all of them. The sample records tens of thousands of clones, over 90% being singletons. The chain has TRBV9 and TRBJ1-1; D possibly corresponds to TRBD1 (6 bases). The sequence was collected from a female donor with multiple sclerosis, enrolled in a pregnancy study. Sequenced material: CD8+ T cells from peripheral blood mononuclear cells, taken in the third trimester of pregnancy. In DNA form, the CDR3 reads TGTGCCAGCAGCGTAGGGCTGGTGGCAGGGAGGGGGACGAACACTGAAGCTTTCTTT. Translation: CASSVGLVAGRGTNTEAFF.